Each of the 24 T cell receptor beta chains below was sequenced from the same sample in a study of control samples from healthy donors and cancer patients. Clones were sequenced by immunoSEQ multiplex PCR, and TCRdb holds only the in-frame ones, with some missing. The sample yields 40,000 to 45,000 clones, around 70% seen once. The material sequenced was formalin-fixed, paraffin-embedded tissue. These TCRs come from a male donor with melanoma.

This chain joins TRBV6-5 and TRBJ2-7; a possible D gene is TRBD1 (5 bases). Trimming shortened V by 1 base and J by 2 bases, and 12 bases separated the two germline ends. The CDR3 is made up of 15 amino acids. Germline V gene data show CDR1 as MNHEY and CDR2 as SVGAGI. CDR3 protein: CASSYFGGHPYEQYF. The CDR3 DNA follows: TGTGCCAGCAGTTACTTTGGTGGACATCCCTACGAGCAGTACTTC.

The chain couples TRBV14 to TRBJ2-7; D remains unclear. CDR3 length equals 13 residues. V was shortened by 4 bases and J by 4 bases, with 11 bases between the two germline ends. Germline CDR1 SGHDN, CDR2 FVKESK. The CDR3 here is CASSPHWEYEQYF. The CDR3 nucleotides are TGTGCCAGCAGCCCTCATTGGGAATACGAGCAGTACTTC.

The chain uses TRBV6-5 and TRBJ2-3, with D hard to call. The V and J ends lost 0 bases and 3 bases respectively, with 4 bases between them. The CDR3 extends over 13 amino acids. CDR1 and CDR2 (germline): MNHEY, SVGAGI. The CDR3 region is CASSYSGTDTQYF. CDR3 nucleotide sequence: TGTGCCAGCAGTTACTCGGGAACAGATACGCAGTATTTT.

This clone was recorded at least ten times. The V gene is TRBV27, the J gene TRBJ2-3; 12 bases fit TRBD2. V lost 4 bases and J lost 9; bases outside the gene matches: 17. This CDR3 has 18 residues. Germline lookup yields CDR1 MNHEY and CDR2 SMNVEV (reference sequence). This CDR3 is CASSSRSSGRVGGGTQYF. The CDR3 region has the DNA TGTGCCAGCAGTTCCCGATCTAGCGGGAGGGTTGGAGGGGGGACGCAGTATTTT.

V and J are TRBV9 and TRBJ1-1; D not certain. With 3 bases removed from V and 0 bases from J, the gap between germline ends came to 9 bases. This CDR3 comprises 14 residues. Germline values: CDR1 SGDLS, CDR2 YYNGEE. CDR3 region: CASSADDLNTEAFF. In DNA form, the CDR3 reads TGTGCCAGCAGCGCTGATGACTTGAACACTGAAGCTTTCTTT.

The chain carries TRBV14 and TRBJ1-3; D unclear. The CDR3 is 16 residues long. Germline loops: CDR1 SGHDN, CDR2 FVKESK. Trimming shortened V by 3 bases and J by 1 base, and 13 bases separated the two germline ends. The CDR3 is CASSHLLRGSGNTIYF. CDR3 DNA: TGTGCCAGCAGCCACCTTTTACGGGGATCTGGAAACACCATATATTTT. The full variable domain, with the rest looked up from reference TRBV14 and TRBJ1-3, is EAGVTQFPSHSVIEKGQTVTLRCDPISGHDNLYWYRRVMGKEIKFLLHFVKESKQDESGMPNNRFLAERTGGTYSTLKVQPAELEDSGVYFCASSHLLRGSGNTIYFGEGSWLTVV.

This clone was counted between two and nine times. This chain joins TRBV12-3 or TRBV12-4 and TRBJ2-3, with TRBD1 matching over 7 bases. V lost 10 bases and J lost 0; bases outside the gene matches: 4. CDR3 size: 13 residues. DNA for the CDR3: TGTGCCACCCGGACAGGCAGCACAGATACGCAGTATTTT. This codes for CATRTGSTDTQYF.

This clone has more than one count but fewer than ten. The chain links TRBV2 to TRBJ2-5, with TRBD2 as a possible D gene (6 bases). The CDR3 has 15 residues. The germline gives CDR1 SNHLY, CDR2 FYNNEI. Trimming removed 3 bases from V and 2 bases from J, with 13 bases in between. Here the CDR3 DNA reads TGTGCCAGCAGTGAGGGAGGAGGGCTACAAGAGACCCAGTACTTC. Its translation: CASSEGGGLQETQYF.

The J gene is TRBJ2-5, the V gene TRBV2; the match to TRBD2 covers 10 bases. Per germline, CDR1 SNHLY and CDR2 FYNNEI. The J segment lost 2 bases and the V segment lost 6 bases, leaving 15 bases of the junction unmatched. CDR3 length: 18 amino acids. The CDR3 DNA reads as TGTGCCAGCAGGGTTATGGCTAGCGGGAGAAGGGGGCAAGAGACCCAGTACTTC. This sequence encodes CASRVMASGRRGQETQYF. Based on the CDR3 plus reference TRBV2 and TRBJ2-5, the full variable domain is EPEVTQTPSHQVTQMGQEVILRCVPISNHLYFYWYRQILGQKVEFLVSFYNNEISEKSEIFDDQFSVERPDGSNFTLKIRSTKLEDSAMYFCASRVMASGRRGQETQYFGPGTRLLVL.

As regards this clone: A much larger clone lies one base from this, so it may be a read error. The sample has other DNA sequences that encode this CDR3 too. The chain combines TRBV29-1 with TRBJ2-1, with a weak D call TRBD2 (5 bases). V lost 2 bases and J lost 8, with 13 bases in between. CDR1 SQVTM and CDR2 ANQGSEA come from the germline V gene. The CDR3 is 13 amino acids. DNA of the CDR3: TGCAGCGTTGAAACCGATCGGCGGGATGAGCAGTTCTTC. Its translation is CSVETDRRDEQFF.

The J gene is TRBJ1-4, the V gene TRBV4-1; D is ambiguous. CDR3 size: 15 residues. V dropped 1 base and J dropped 4 bases, with 10 bases sitting between them. Per the germline V gene, CDR1 is MGHRA and CDR2 is YSYEKL. In nucleotides, the CDR3 is TGCGCCAGCAGCCAAGGTCGCGGGTTTAATGAAAAACTGTTTTTT. As protein: CASSQGRGFNEKLFF.

This clone has just one count. J is TRBJ1-2 and V is TRBV5-5; weak D call: TRBD1 (5 bases). The germline gives CDR1 SGHKS, CDR2 YYEKEE (reference sequence). The CDR3 length is 14 residues. V lost 4 bases to trimming and J lost 4 bases, with 14 bases between them. The CDR3 reads CASSPLSGAYGYTF. CDR3 DNA sequence: TGTGCCAGCAGCCCATTATCCGGGGCCTATGGCTACACCTTC.

This clone was detected only a few times. V is TRBV6-5 and J is TRBJ2-2; 9 bases are a match to TRBD2. Germline V gene data show CDR1 as MNHEY and CDR2 as SVGAGI. The CDR3 length is 15 residues. V was clipped by 2 bases and J by 4 bases; unmatched bases: 2. CDR3 sequence reads: CASSYGGRATGELFF. The CDR3, as DNA: TGTGCCAGCAGTTACGGCGGGAGGGCCACCGGGGAGCTGTTTTTT.

The J gene is TRBJ2-7, the V gene TRBV3-1 (or the pseudogene TRBV3-2); no clear D. This CDR3 spans 13 amino acids. The ends were cut back, 0 bases at V and 3 bases at J, with 6 bases in the middle. The germline CDR1 and CDR2 sequences are LGHDT and YNNKEL (reference sequence). CDR3 residues: CASSQELFYEQYF. CDR3 coding DNA: TGTGCCAGCAGCCAAGAACTATTCTACGAGCAGTACTTC.

This clone is a singleton in its sample. The chain employs TRBV9 and TRBJ2-7, with D hard to call. This CDR3 is 13 amino acids long. The ends were cut back, 3 bases at V and 2 bases at J, with 9 bases in the middle. Looked up from germline, CDR1 is SGDLS and CDR2 is YYNGEE. The CDR3 is CASSGRGAYEQYF. CDR3 nucleotide sequence: TGTGCCAGCAGCGGTCGTGGTGCCTACGAGCAGTACTTC.

This chain uses TRBV19 with TRBJ1-5; D might be TRBD1 (5 bases). The CDR3 runs 16 residues. The germline CDR1 and CDR2 sequences are LNHDA and SQIVND (reference sequence). V was pared by 1 base and J by 2 bases, with 12 bases between. This CDR3 is CASSIAGYNGNQPQHF. CDR3 coding DNA: TGTGCCAGTAGTATAGCAGGGTATAATGGCAATCAGCCCCAGCATTTT.

This chain links TRBV3-1 (or the pseudogene TRBV3-2) with TRBJ2-1, with 14 nucleotides matching TRBD2. With V trimmed by 6 bases and J by 6 bases, 4 bases remained unmatched. The CDR3 consists of 15 residues. Germline lookup yields CDR1 LGHDT and CDR2 YNNKEL (reference sequence). As DNA, the CDR3 is TGTGCCAGCAGAAGCGGACTAGCGGGAGGCAATGAGCAGTTCTTC. It translates to CASRSGLAGGNEQFF.

The chain combines TRBV30 with TRBJ1-1; D is possibly TRBD1 (5 bases). The CDR3 length is 13 residues. V was pared by 5 bases and J by 1 base, with 11 bases between. CDR1 and CDR2 from the germline V gene are GTSNPN and SVGIG (reference sequence). CDR3 in amino acids: CAWGVQGNTEAFF. The CDR3 nucleotides read TGTGCCTGGGGAGTCCAGGGGAACACTGAAGCTTTCTTT.

This clone was recorded once. This chain joins TRBV28 and TRBJ2-3; TRBD2 matches 8 bases. Germline loops: CDR1 MDHEN, CDR2 SYDVKM. CDR3 length equals 15 residues. V shed 5 bases, J shed 6 bases, and the junction held 10 bases outside the gene matches. The CDR3 loop reads CASSKPGLESDTQYF. DNA for the CDR3: TGTGCCAGCAGTAAACCGGGACTAGAATCGGATACGCAGTATTTT.

V usage is TRBV28 and J usage is TRBJ1-3, with a weak D call TRBD1 (5 bases). There are 14 residues in the CDR3. The V end was cut by 5 bases, the J end by 3 bases, with 11 bases between. Germline CDR1 reads MDHEN; CDR2 reads SYDVKM. The CDR3 loop reads CASSPRGVGNTIYF. The CDR3 region has the DNA TGTGCCAGCAGTCCAAGGGGTGTTGGAAACACCATATATTTT. Full variable domain (outside the CDR3, taken from reference TRBV28 and TRBJ1-3): DVKVTQSSRYLVKRTGEKVFLECVQDMDHENMFWYRQDPGLGLRLIYFSYDVKMKEKGDIPEGYSVSREKKERFSLILESASTNQTSMYLCASSPRGVGNTIYFGEGSWLTVV.

The chain combines TRBV5-1 with TRBJ1-2; no firm D call. The CDR3 is made up of 12 amino acids. Germline V gene lookup returns CDR1 SGHRS and CDR2 YFSETQ. V was clipped by 1 base and J by 8 bases, with 9 bases between them. CDR3: CASSLPNEGYTF. Written as DNA, the CDR3 is TGCGCCAGCAGCTTGCCGAATGAAGGCTACACCTTC.

This clone was detected a few times. This sequence joins TRBV4-2 and TRBJ2-3; 14 bases map to TRBD2. This CDR3 contains 15 residues. The germline CDR1 and CDR2 sequences are LGHNA and YNFKEQ. V was clipped by 5 bases and J by 4 bases; unmatched bases: 2. This chain's CDR3 is CASSLGLAGADTQYF. In DNA, the CDR3 is TGTGCCAGCAGCTTGGGACTAGCGGGAGCAGATACGCAGTATTTT.

The V gene is TRBV21-1, the J gene TRBJ2-5; TRBD2 reflects the table's D call only, with no check against the DNA. TRBV21-1 is classified as a pseudogene. The CDR3 loop spans 16 amino acids. DNA for the CDR3: TGTGCCAGCAGCAAAGGGGCTAGCGGGAGTAGGGAGACCCAGTACTTC. Translation: CASSKGASGSRETQYF.

The chain employs TRBV11-2 and TRBJ2-1, with 8 positions matching TRBD2. This CDR3 has 14 residues. V was pared by 7 bases and J by 3 bases, with 5 bases of the junction left unmatched. CDR1 is SGHAT and CDR2 is FQNNGV in the germline V gene. This CDR3 reads CASKGLADYNEQFF. The CDR3 coding sequence is TGTGCCAGCAAAGGACTAGCCGACTACAATGAGCAGTTCTTC.